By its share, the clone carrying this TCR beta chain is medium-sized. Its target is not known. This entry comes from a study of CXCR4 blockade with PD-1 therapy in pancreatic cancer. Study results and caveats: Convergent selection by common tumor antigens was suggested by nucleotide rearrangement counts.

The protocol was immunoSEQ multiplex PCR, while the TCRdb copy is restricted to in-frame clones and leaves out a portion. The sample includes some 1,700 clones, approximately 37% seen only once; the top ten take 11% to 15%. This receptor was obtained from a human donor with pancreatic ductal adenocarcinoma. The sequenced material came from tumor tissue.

The CDR3: CASSQTTPGQGTDTQYF. The DNA for the CDR3 is TGTGCCAGCAGCCAAACCACCCCAGGACAGGGAACAGATACGCAGTATTTT. This chain joins TRBV11-3 and TRBJ2-3; 8 positions match TRBD1. Germline loops: CDR1 SGHNT, CDR2 YENEEA. Trimming removed 5 bases from V and 3 bases from J; junction bases left unmatched: 13. The CDR3 runs 17 residues.